This TCR beta chain was captured in a study of blood T cells in healthy people across ages. Alongside a J-beta primer mix, a sample-barcoded 5' primer served in a second PCR lasting about 7 to 11 cycles. TCRdb re-called the 5' RACE reads through MiXCR, storing one row per CDR3 protein. The table shows 850,000 to 1,100,000 distinct CDR3 sequences, with more than 30% occurring only once. The germline V gene has CDR1 MNHNS and CDR2 SASEGT. V was clipped by 0 bases and J by 7 bases, with 9 bases between them. CDR3 length equals 13 residues. The origin of this receptor is a man aged 18 to 30 in good health. V is TRBV6-1 and J is TRBJ1-1; D gene ambiguous. Specimen: blood. The CDR3 is CASSEARRDEAFF. In DNA form, the CDR3 reads TGTGCCAGCAGTGAAGCCCGCAGAGATGAAGCTTTCTTT.